These T cell receptor beta chains were read from a single sample in a study of blood T cell repertoires in COVID-19. Sequencing was performed with immunoSEQ multiplex PCR; in TCRdb, only in-frame clones are kept and a portion is missing. The sample contains 200,000 to 250,000 clones, around 81% of which appear only once. What was sequenced was peripheral blood. The origin of the receptors is an older woman with acute or convalescent COVID-19. The CDR3 runs from the conserved cysteine through the conserved F or W. A D gene is named only where the DNA matches it firmly. Size values are once, few and many counts, or a class for expanded clones, and some rows have none.

d_call j_call clone_size v_call cdr3_aa cdr3_nt
- TRBJ1-1 - TRBV5-1 CASSLGAVLNTEAFF TGCGCCAGCAGCTTGGGGGCCGTACTGAACACTGAAGCTTTCTTT
- TRBJ1-2 - TRBV5-4 CASSLPRQGKGYTF TGTGCCAGCAGCTTACCTCGGCAGGGGAAAGGCTACACCTTC
TRBD1 TRBJ2-3 - TRBV15 CATSRERQGADTQYF TGTGCCACCAGCAGGGAAAGACAGGGCGCAGATACGCAGTATTTT
- TRBJ1-1 - TRBV5-1 CASSLDSGTEAFF TGCGCCAGCAGCTTGGATTCGGGGACTGAAGCTTTCTTT
- TRBJ2-7 - TRBV28 CASSYRGYEQYF TGTGCCAGCAGTTACCGGGGGTACGAGCAGTACTTC
- TRBJ2-5 few TRBV6-5 CASLTTSETQYF TGTGCCAGTTTAACGACAAGTGAGACCCAGTACTTC
- TRBJ2-3 few TRBV3-1/TRBV3-2 CASSPNRVSTDTQYF TGTGCCAGCAGCCCAAACAGGGTTAGCACAGATACGCAGTATTTT
TRBD1 TRBJ1-5 - TRBV28 CASSIMTGTSNQPQHF TGTGCCAGCAGCATAATGACAGGGACAAGCAATCAGCCCCAGCATTTT
- TRBJ1-4 - TRBV3-1/TRBV3-2 CASSQAQGYNEKLFF TGTGCCAGCAGCCAAGCGCAGGGATATAATGAAAAACTGTTTTTT
- TRBJ2-7 - TRBV19 CASSSIQTFSSYEQYF TGTGCCAGTAGTAGTATTCAGACATTTAGCTCCTACGAGCAGTACTTC
- TRBJ2-1 - TRBV1 CTSSQKGLAGEVNEQFF TGCACCAGCAGCCAGAAGGGACTAGCGGGGGAGGTCAATGAGCAGTTCTTC
TRBD1 TRBJ1-2 - TRBV4-2 CASRGTGVNYGYTF TGTGCCAGCAGAGGGACAGGGGTCAACTATGGCTACACCTTC
- TRBJ2-1 - TRBV19 CASSGSGGQINEQFF TGTGCCAGTAGTGGCTCGGGGGGCCAGATCAATGAGCAGTTCTTC
- TRBJ1-3 - TRBV7-2 CASLPRSGYSGNTIYF TGTGCCAGCCTCCCCCGGTCCGGGTACTCTGGAAACACCATATATTTT
- TRBJ2-5 - TRBV6-6 CASSQTGNPNQETQYF TGTGCCAGCAGTCAGACCGGGAACCCAAATCAAGAGACCCAGTACTTC
- TRBJ1-3 - TRBV5-1 CASSPTEYSGNTIYF TGCGCCAGCAGCCCAACAGAGTACTCTGGAAACACCATATATTTT
- TRBJ2-5 - TRBV10-3 CAISEGGGGKETQYF TGTGCCATCAGTGAAGGCGGTGGAGGAAAAGAGACCCAGTACTTC
TRBD1 TRBJ2-2 - TRBV2 CASSGTGRTGELFF TGTGCCAGCAGTGGGACAGGGCGAACCGGGGAGCTGTTTTTT
- TRBJ1-1 - TRBV20-1 CSASSGVNTEAFF TGCAGTGCTAGTTCAGGGGTGAACACTGAAGCTTTCTTT
TRBD1 TRBJ1-6 once TRBV27 CASSSRTGTPGERISYNSPLHF TGTGCCAGCAGTTCAAGGACAGGGACCCCGGGAGAGAGAATCTCCTATAATTCACCCCTCCACTTT
TRBD1 TRBJ1-2 few TRBV7-9 CASSDPGTANYGYTF TGTGCCAGCAGCGACCCGGGGACAGCGAACTATGGCTACACCTTC
- TRBJ1-1 - TRBV5-1 CASSLEGVAEAFF TGCGCCAGCAGCTTGGAAGGGGTCGCTGAAGCTTTCTTT
TRBD1 TRBJ1-4 - TRBV19 CASSTGTGYEKLFF TGTGCCAGTAGTACCGGGACAGGGTATGAAAAACTGTTTTTT
TRBD1 TRBJ1-6 - TRBV28 CASSSTHSGTAHNSPLHF TGTGCCAGCAGTTCGACTCATTCCGGGACAGCACATAATTCACCCCTCCACTTT
TRBD1 TRBJ1-6 few TRBV2 CASRTGAARNNSPLHF TGTGCCAGCAGGACAGGGGCGGCCAGAAATAATTCACCCCTCCACTTT
TRBD1 TRBJ1-4 few TRBV5-6 CASSLYTQGVGEKLFF TGTGCCAGCAGCTTATACACACAGGGGGTTGGCGAAAAACTGTTTTTT
TRBD2 TRBJ2-3 - TRBV5-4 CASSWGRGGTDTQYF TGTGCCAGCAGCTGGGGGCGGGGGGGGACAGATACGCAGTATTTT
- TRBJ1-1 - TRBV11-1 CASSLTANTEAFF TGTGCCAGCAGCCTGACAGCGAACACTGAAGCTTTCTTT
- TRBJ2-1 - TRBV19 CASSISYRVKDEQFF TGTGCCAGTAGTATATCGTACAGGGTCAAGGATGAGCAGTTCTTC